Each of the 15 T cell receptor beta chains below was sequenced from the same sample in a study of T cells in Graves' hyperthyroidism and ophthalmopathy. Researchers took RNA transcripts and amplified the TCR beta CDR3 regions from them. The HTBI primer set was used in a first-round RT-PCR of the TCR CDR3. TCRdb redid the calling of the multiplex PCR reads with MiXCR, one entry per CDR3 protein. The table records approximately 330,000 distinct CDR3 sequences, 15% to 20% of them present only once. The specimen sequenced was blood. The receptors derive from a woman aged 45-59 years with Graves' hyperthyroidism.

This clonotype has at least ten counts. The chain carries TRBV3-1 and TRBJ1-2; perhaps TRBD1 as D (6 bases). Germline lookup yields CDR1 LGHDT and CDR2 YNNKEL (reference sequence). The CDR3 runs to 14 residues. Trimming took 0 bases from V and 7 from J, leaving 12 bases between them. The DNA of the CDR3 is TGTGCCAGCAGCCAAGAGGGGGGGCCGTCTGGCTACACCTTC. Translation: CASSQEGGPSGYTF.

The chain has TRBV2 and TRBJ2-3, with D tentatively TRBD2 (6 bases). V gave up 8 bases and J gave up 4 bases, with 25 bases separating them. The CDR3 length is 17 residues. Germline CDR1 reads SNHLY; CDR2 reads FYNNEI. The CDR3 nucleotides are TGTGCCAGCCCCCCTCGCGGGAAACTGGAACTGGCAGATACGCAGTATTTT. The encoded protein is CASPPRGKLELADTQYF. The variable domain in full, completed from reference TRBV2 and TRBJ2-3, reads EPEVTQTPSHQVTQMGQEVILRCVPISNHLYFYWYRQILGQKVEFLVSFYNNEISEKSEIFDDQFSVERPDGSNFTLKIRSTKLEDSAMYFCASPPRGKLELADTQYFGPGTRLTVL.

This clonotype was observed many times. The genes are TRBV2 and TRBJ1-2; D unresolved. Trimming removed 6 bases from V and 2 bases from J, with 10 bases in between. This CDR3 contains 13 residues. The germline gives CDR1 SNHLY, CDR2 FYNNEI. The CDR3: CASRDKENYGYTF. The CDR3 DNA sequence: TGTGCCAGCAGAGACAAGGAAAACTATGGCTACACCTTC.

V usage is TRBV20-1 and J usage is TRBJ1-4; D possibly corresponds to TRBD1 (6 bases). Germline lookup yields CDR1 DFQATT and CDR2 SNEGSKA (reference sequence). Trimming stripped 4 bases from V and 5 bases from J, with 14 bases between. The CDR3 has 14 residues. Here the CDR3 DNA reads TGCAGTGCTACTCCCGGACAGCTAAATGAAAAACTGTTTTTT. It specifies CSATPGQLNEKLFF.

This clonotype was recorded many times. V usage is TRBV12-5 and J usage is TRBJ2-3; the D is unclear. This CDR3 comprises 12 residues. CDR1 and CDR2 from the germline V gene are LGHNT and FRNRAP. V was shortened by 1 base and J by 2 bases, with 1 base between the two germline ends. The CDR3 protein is CASGLDTDTQYF. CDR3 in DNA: TGTGCTAGTGGTTTGGACACAGATACGCAGTATTTT.

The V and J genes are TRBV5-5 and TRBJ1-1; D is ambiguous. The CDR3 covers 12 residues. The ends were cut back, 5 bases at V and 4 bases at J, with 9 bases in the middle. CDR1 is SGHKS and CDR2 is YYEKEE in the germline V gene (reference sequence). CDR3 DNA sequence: TGTGCCAGCAGTGCGGGGTGCACTGAAGCTTTCTTT. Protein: CASSAGCTEAFF.

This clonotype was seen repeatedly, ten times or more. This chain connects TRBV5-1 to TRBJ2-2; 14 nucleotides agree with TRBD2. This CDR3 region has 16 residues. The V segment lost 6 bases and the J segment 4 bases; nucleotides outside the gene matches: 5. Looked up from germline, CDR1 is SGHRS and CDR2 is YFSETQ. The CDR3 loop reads CASTNGLAGGTGELFF. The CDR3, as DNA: TGCGCCAGCACCAACGGACTAGCGGGAGGCACCGGGGAGCTGTTTTTT. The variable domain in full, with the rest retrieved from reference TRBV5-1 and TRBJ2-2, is KAGVTQTPRYLIKTRGQQVTLSCSPISGHRSVSWYQQTPGQGLQFLFEYFSETQRNKGNFPGRFSGRQFSNSRSEMNVSTLELGDSALYLCASTNGLAGGTGELFFGEGSRLTVL.

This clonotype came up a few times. The CDR3, as DNA: TGTGCCAGCAGTTCCCATACCGGGACTAGCGAGCAGTTCTTC. Translation: CASSSHTGTSEQFF. This chain uses TRBV27 with TRBJ2-1; TRBD2 agrees at 9 bases. CDR3 length: 14 residues. The germline CDR1 and CDR2 sequences are MNHEY and SMNVEV (reference sequence). V was pared by 4 bases and J by 10 bases, with 8 bases of the junction left unmatched.

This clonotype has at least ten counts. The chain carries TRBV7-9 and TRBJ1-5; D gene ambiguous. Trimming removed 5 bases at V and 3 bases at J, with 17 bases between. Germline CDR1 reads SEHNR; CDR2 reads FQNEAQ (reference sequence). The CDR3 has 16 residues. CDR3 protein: CASSDKPDGNNQPQHF. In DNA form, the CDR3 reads TGTGCCAGCAGCGACAAACCCGACGGGAACAATCAGCCCCAGCATTTT.

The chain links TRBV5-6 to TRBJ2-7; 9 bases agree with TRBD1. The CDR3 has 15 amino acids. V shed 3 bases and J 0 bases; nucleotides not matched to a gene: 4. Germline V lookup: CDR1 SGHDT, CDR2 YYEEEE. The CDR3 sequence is CASSWTGASSYEQYV. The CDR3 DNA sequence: TGTGCCAGCAGCTGGACAGGGGCAAGCTCCTACGAGCAGTACGTC.

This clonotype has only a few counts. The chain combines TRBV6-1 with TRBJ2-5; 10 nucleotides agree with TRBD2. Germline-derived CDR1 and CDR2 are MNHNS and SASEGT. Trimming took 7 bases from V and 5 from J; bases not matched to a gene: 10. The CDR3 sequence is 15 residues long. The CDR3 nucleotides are TGTGCCAGCACCCAATTAGCGGGGGGCCCGGAGACCCAGTACTTC. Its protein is CASTQLAGGPETQYF.

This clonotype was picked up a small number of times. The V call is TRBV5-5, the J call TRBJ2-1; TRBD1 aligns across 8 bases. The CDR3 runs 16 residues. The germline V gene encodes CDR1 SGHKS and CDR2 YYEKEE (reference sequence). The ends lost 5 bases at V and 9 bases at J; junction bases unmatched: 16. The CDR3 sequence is CASSFARTGTQGEQFF. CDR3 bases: TGTGCCAGCAGTTTTGCCCGGACAGGGACGCAGGGTGAGCAGTTCTTC.

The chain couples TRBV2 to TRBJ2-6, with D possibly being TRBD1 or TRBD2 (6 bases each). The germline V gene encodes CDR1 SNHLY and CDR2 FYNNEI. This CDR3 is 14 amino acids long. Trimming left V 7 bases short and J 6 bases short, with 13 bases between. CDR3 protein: CASTTGTAANVLTF. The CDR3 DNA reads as TGTGCCAGCACTACAGGGACTGCGGCCAACGTCCTGACTTTC.

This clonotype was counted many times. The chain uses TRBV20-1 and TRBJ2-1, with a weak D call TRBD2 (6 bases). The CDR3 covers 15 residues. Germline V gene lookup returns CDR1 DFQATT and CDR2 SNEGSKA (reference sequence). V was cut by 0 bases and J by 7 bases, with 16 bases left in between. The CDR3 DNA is TGCAGTGCTAGAGATAAGGTAGCGGTAGGTAATGAGCAGTTCTTC. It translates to CSARDKVAVGNEQFF.

CDR3 sequence (DNA): TGTGCCAGCAGCCCCGACCTCCGAGGGCCCACAGATACGCAGTATTTT. Protein product: CASSPDLRGPTDTQYF. The V gene is TRBV14, the J gene TRBJ2-3; tentative D call: TRBD2 (5 bases). CDR1 SGHDN and CDR2 FVKESK come from the germline V gene. CDR3 size: 16 residues. Trimming removed 4 bases at V and 2 bases at J, with 16 bases between.